A selection of T cell receptor beta chains follows, all from one sample in a study of blood T cell repertoires in COVID-19. Some clones are missing from TCRdb's copy, which holds only in-frame ones; the method was immunoSEQ multiplex PCR. The sample has 400,000 to 500,000 clones, approximately 91% seen once; the top ten hold less than 1.5%. The sequencing sample was made of PBMCs or T cells enriched from blood (not recorded which). These TCRs come from a woman aged 18-35 years who had been exposed to COVID-19. Both conserved end residues are part of each CDR3. The order of the fields is V gene, clone size, D gene, J gene, CDR3 length, CDR3 protein, CDR3 DNA. D genes are given only for firm matches. The size entry is marked missing in some rows and otherwise reads once, few, many or a size class.

v_call: TRBV7-3
clone_size: once
d_call: TRBD2
j_call: TRBJ2-1
cdr3_length: 14
cdr3_aa: CASSGLAFSDEQFF
cdr3_nt: TGTGCCAGCAGCGGACTAGCATTTTCCGATGAGCAGTTCTTC

v_call: TRBV28
clone_size: once
d_call: -
j_call: TRBJ1-2
cdr3_length: 14
cdr3_aa: CASSSGRVGSGYTF
cdr3_nt: TGTGCCAGCAGCTCGGGGAGGGTGGGGTCTGGCTACACCTTC

v_call: TRBV11-2
clone_size: -
d_call: TRBD2
j_call: TRBJ2-5
cdr3_length: 17
cdr3_aa: CASSQRPLAGGQETQYF
cdr3_nt: TGTGCCAGCAGCCAAAGGCCCTTAGCGGGGGGCCAAGAGACCCAGTACTTC

v_call: TRBV7-2
clone_size: -
d_call: TRBD1
j_call: TRBJ1-2
cdr3_length: 14
cdr3_aa: CASSPRTGGYGYTF
cdr3_nt: TGTGCCAGCAGCCCCAGAACAGGGGGTTATGGCTACACCTTC

v_call: TRBV5-1
clone_size: -
d_call: -
j_call: TRBJ2-3
cdr3_length: 14
cdr3_aa: CASSLGTSTDTQYF
cdr3_nt: TGCGCCAGCAGCTTGGGGACTAGCACAGATACGCAGTATTTT

v_call: TRBV27
clone_size: -
d_call: -
j_call: TRBJ1-2
cdr3_length: 13
cdr3_aa: CARLPSQGYGYTF
cdr3_nt: TGTGCCAGGCTCCCCAGTCAGGGCTATGGCTACACCTTC

v_call: TRBV28
clone_size: few
d_call: -
j_call: TRBJ1-2
cdr3_length: 15
cdr3_aa: CASSVPSQALSGYTF
cdr3_nt: TGTGCCAGCAGTGTTCCCTCCCAGGCTTTATCTGGCTACACCTTC

v_call: TRBV7-2
clone_size: -
d_call: -
j_call: TRBJ2-7
cdr3_length: 13
cdr3_aa: CASKLGVGYEQYF
cdr3_nt: TGTGCCAGCAAGTTAGGGGTCGGTTACGAGCAGTACTTC

v_call: TRBV18
clone_size: medium-sized
d_call: TRBD1
j_call: TRBJ2-2
cdr3_length: 16
cdr3_aa: CASSPRQGAITGELFF
cdr3_nt: TGTGCCAGCTCACCTCGACAGGGGGCGATCACCGGGGAGCTGTTTTTT

v_call: TRBV6-2/TRBV6-3
clone_size: -
d_call: -
j_call: TRBJ2-3
cdr3_length: 15
cdr3_aa: CASSNRGAITDTQYF
cdr3_nt: TGTGCCAGCAGTAACCGGGGGGCTATAACAGATACGCAGTATTTT

v_call: TRBV4-2
clone_size: -
d_call: TRBD1
j_call: TRBJ2-7
cdr3_length: 12
cdr3_aa: CASSADRGEQYF
cdr3_nt: TGTGCCAGCAGCGCAGACAGGGGCGAGCAGTACTTC

v_call: TRBV6-1
clone_size: -
d_call: -
j_call: TRBJ2-1
cdr3_length: 16
cdr3_aa: CASSDVNSVVYNEQFF
cdr3_nt: TGTGCCAGCAGTGATGTGAACTCGGTGGTTTACAATGAGCAGTTCTTC

v_call: TRBV6-5
clone_size: -
d_call: -
j_call: TRBJ2-7
cdr3_length: 14
cdr3_aa: CASTTRGAGREQYF
cdr3_nt: TGTGCCAGCACTACCCGGGGGGCGGGGAGGGAGCAGTACTTC

v_call: TRBV6-5
clone_size: -
d_call: TRBD1
j_call: TRBJ1-1
cdr3_length: 16
cdr3_aa: CASSYADRAPNTEAFF
cdr3_nt: TGTGCCAGCAGTTACGCGGACAGGGCGCCGAACACTGAAGCTTTCTTT

v_call: TRBV6-2/TRBV6-3
clone_size: once
d_call: TRBD1
j_call: TRBJ2-1
cdr3_length: 15
cdr3_aa: CASSYSGQASNEQFF
cdr3_nt: TGTGCCAGCAGTTACTCCGGACAGGCCAGCAATGAGCAGTTCTTC

v_call: TRBV5-1
clone_size: once
d_call: TRBD1
j_call: TRBJ2-7
cdr3_length: 14
cdr3_aa: CASSLGGTGYEQYF
cdr3_nt: TGCGCCAGCAGCTTGGGAGGGACAGGGTACGAGCAGTACTTC

v_call: TRBV3-1/TRBV3-2
clone_size: -
d_call: TRBD1
j_call: TRBJ2-7
cdr3_length: 23
cdr3_aa: CASSQVVFFALKGQGTRSYEQYF
cdr3_nt: TGTGCCAGCAGCCAAGTGGTTTTCTTCGCATTAAAGGGACAGGGGACCCGATCCTACGAGCAGTACTTC

v_call: TRBV28
clone_size: -
d_call: -
j_call: TRBJ1-5
cdr3_length: 15
cdr3_aa: CASSLRPGPNQPQHF
cdr3_nt: TGTGCCAGCAGTTTGCGGCCAGGGCCCAATCAGCCCCAGCATTTT

v_call: TRBV14
clone_size: -
d_call: TRBD1
j_call: TRBJ2-2
cdr3_length: 16
cdr3_aa: CASSQRGQGNTGELFF
cdr3_nt: TGTGCCAGCAGCCAACGCGGACAGGGTAACACCGGGGAGCTGTTTTTT

v_call: TRBV27
clone_size: -
d_call: TRBD2
j_call: TRBJ2-3
cdr3_length: 16
cdr3_aa: CASSLLAGVTTDTQYF
cdr3_nt: TGTGCCAGCAGTTTATTAGCGGGAGTCACGACAGATACGCAGTATTTT

v_call: TRBV19
clone_size: -
d_call: -
j_call: TRBJ2-1
cdr3_length: 14
cdr3_aa: CASSVGRTDNEQFF
cdr3_nt: TGTGCCAGTAGTGTGGGAAGGACAGACAATGAGCAGTTCTTC

v_call: TRBV15
clone_size: -
d_call: -
j_call: TRBJ1-1
cdr3_length: 15
cdr3_aa: CATSSWLTVNTEAFF
cdr3_nt: TGTGCCACCAGTAGCTGGTTGACTGTGAACACTGAAGCTTTCTTT

v_call: TRBV3-1/TRBV3-2
clone_size: -
d_call: -
j_call: TRBJ1-4
cdr3_length: 15
cdr3_aa: CASSQDWRTDEKLFF
cdr3_nt: TGTGCCAGCAGCCAAGATTGGAGGACAGATGAAAAACTGTTTTTT

v_call: TRBV13
clone_size: -
d_call: -
j_call: TRBJ2-1
cdr3_length: 14
cdr3_aa: CASSWSNSYNEQFF
cdr3_nt: TGTGCCAGCAGCTGGAGTAACTCCTACAATGAGCAGTTCTTC

v_call: TRBV28
clone_size: -
d_call: TRBD1
j_call: TRBJ1-6
cdr3_length: 13
cdr3_aa: CALGGTANSPLHF
cdr3_nt: TGTGCCCTCGGTGGGACAGCTAATTCACCCCTCCACTTT

v_call: TRBV9
clone_size: once
d_call: -
j_call: TRBJ2-3
cdr3_length: 16
cdr3_aa: CASTIGGRGMTDTQYF
cdr3_nt: TGTGCCAGCACCATTGGGGGCAGGGGTATGACAGATACGCAGTATTTT

v_call: TRBV10-1
clone_size: -
d_call: TRBD1
j_call: TRBJ2-7
cdr3_length: 17
cdr3_aa: CASSEWDRYPLTYEQYF
cdr3_nt: TGCGCCAGCAGTGAGTGGGACAGATACCCTCTAACCTACGAGCAGTACTTC

v_call: TRBV10-2
clone_size: -
d_call: -
j_call: TRBJ2-7
cdr3_length: 12
cdr3_aa: CASSAQGYEQYF
cdr3_nt: TGCGCCAGCAGTGCCCAGGGGTACGAGCAGTACTTC

v_call: TRBV9
clone_size: -
d_call: TRBD1
j_call: TRBJ2-3
cdr3_length: 16
cdr3_aa: CASTPLTGSYPDTQYF
cdr3_nt: TGTGCCAGCACCCCCCTGACAGGGAGTTACCCAGATACGCAGTATTTT

v_call: TRBV12-2
clone_size: -
d_call: -
j_call: TRBJ2-7
cdr3_length: 19
cdr3_aa: CASRPSRLADQANPYEQYF
cdr3_nt: TGTGCAAGTCGCCCTAGCCGACTGGCCGACCAGGCGAACCCCTACGAGCAGTACTTC

v_call: TRBV2
clone_size: -
d_call: -
j_call: TRBJ2-7
cdr3_length: 13
cdr3_aa: CASSEGGSYEQYF
cdr3_nt: TGTGCCAGCAGTGAAGGTGGCAGCTACGAGCAGTACTTC

v_call: TRBV9
clone_size: many
d_call: TRBD2
j_call: TRBJ2-7
cdr3_length: 21
cdr3_aa: CASSVRGVTGTSGTRRDEQYF
cdr3_nt: TGTGCCAGCAGCGTTAGGGGGGTTACTGGGACTAGCGGTACGCGTCGGGACGAGCAGTACTTC

v_call: TRBV6-2/TRBV6-3
clone_size: -
d_call: TRBD1
j_call: TRBJ1-4
cdr3_length: 14
cdr3_aa: CASSRDRVVAKLFF
cdr3_nt: TGTGCCAGCAGCCGGGACAGGGTCGTTGCAAAACTGTTTTTT

v_call: TRBV5-6
clone_size: -
d_call: -
j_call: TRBJ2-3
cdr3_length: 11
cdr3_aa: CASSLLDTQYF
cdr3_nt: TGTGCCAGCAGCTTGCTAGATACGCAGTATTTT

v_call: TRBV27
clone_size: -
d_call: TRBD1
j_call: TRBJ1-2
cdr3_length: 16
cdr3_aa: CASSQKDRGGDYGYTF
cdr3_nt: TGTGCCAGCAGTCAGAAGGACAGGGGTGGGGACTATGGCTACACCTTC

v_call: TRBV9
clone_size: -
d_call: TRBD2
j_call: TRBJ2-7
cdr3_length: 14
cdr3_aa: CASNPSGDTYEQYF
cdr3_nt: TGTGCCAGCAACCCTAGCGGGGATACCTACGAGCAGTACTTC

v_call: TRBV9
clone_size: few
d_call: -
j_call: TRBJ1-1
cdr3_length: 13
cdr3_aa: CASSVAGNTEAFF
cdr3_nt: TGTGCCAGCAGCGTAGCAGGGAACACTGAAGCTTTCTTT

v_call: TRBV4-2
clone_size: -
d_call: -
j_call: TRBJ2-2
cdr3_length: 15
cdr3_aa: CASTAGAFGNGELFF
cdr3_nt: TGTGCCAGCACGGCGGGGGCGTTTGGAAACGGGGAGCTGTTTTTT

v_call: TRBV20-1
clone_size: -
d_call: TRBD2
j_call: TRBJ2-7
cdr3_length: 10
cdr3_aa: CSASGGIPYF
cdr3_nt: TGCAGTGCTAGCGGGGGGATCCCGTACTTC

v_call: TRBV19
clone_size: -
d_call: TRBD1
j_call: TRBJ1-3
cdr3_length: 15
cdr3_aa: CASSTPTGERNTIYF
cdr3_nt: TGTGCCAGTAGTACCCCGACAGGGGAACGAAACACCATATATTTT

v_call: TRBV6-5
clone_size: -
d_call: TRBD2
j_call: TRBJ2-1
cdr3_length: 14
cdr3_aa: CASSQTSGYNEQFF
cdr3_nt: TGTGCCAGCAGTCAAACTAGCGGCTACAATGAGCAGTTCTTC

v_call: TRBV2
clone_size: -
d_call: TRBD1
j_call: TRBJ1-5
cdr3_length: 15
cdr3_aa: CASSDRTGGNQPQHF
cdr3_nt: TGTGCCAGCAGTGACAGGACAGGGGGCAATCAGCCCCAGCATTTT

v_call: TRBV7-9
clone_size: -
d_call: TRBD1
j_call: TRBJ2-6
cdr3_length: 19
cdr3_aa: CASTLGPGQGATGANVLTF
cdr3_nt: TGTGCCAGCACCTTGGGCCCGGGACAGGGGGCGACTGGGGCCAACGTCCTGACTTTC

v_call: TRBV27
clone_size: -
d_call: -
j_call: TRBJ2-1
cdr3_length: 14
cdr3_aa: CASSNLGGRDEQFF
cdr3_nt: TGTGCCAGCAGCAACTTGGGGGGGCGGGATGAGCAGTTCTTC

v_call: TRBV7-2
clone_size: -
d_call: TRBD1
j_call: TRBJ1-2
cdr3_length: 16
cdr3_aa: CASSRWDRGSNYGYTF
cdr3_nt: TGTGCCAGCAGTCGTTGGGACAGGGGTTCTAACTATGGCTACACCTTC

v_call: TRBV7-2
clone_size: -
d_call: TRBD2
j_call: TRBJ2-7
cdr3_length: 16
cdr3_aa: CASSLVGTSGSYEQYF
cdr3_nt: TGTGCCAGCAGCTTAGTTGGGACTAGCGGTAGCTACGAGCAGTACTTC